These T cell receptor beta chains were read from a single sample in a study of CD8 T cells in ankylosing spondylitis. TCRdb fed the 5' RACE reads into MiXCR, producing one record per CDR3 protein. The table lists 350,000 or so distinct CDR3 sequences, roughly 8% of them singletons. Input material: blood, either unsorted or a sorted T cell fraction (not recorded which). These receptor sequences come from a male donor with ankylosing spondylitis. The CDR3 runs from the conserved cysteine through the conserved F or W. D genes are given only for firm matches. The listing skips clone size in some rows; elsewhere it reads once, few, many or a size class.

J: TRBJ1-2; V: TRBV20-1; D: .; size: many; CDR3: CSAREVGGYGYTF; DNA: TGCAGTGCTAGAGAAGTGGGGGGCTATGGCTACACCTTC
J: TRBJ2-7; V: TRBV3-1; D: .; size: many; CDR3: CASSQDFRSEQYF; DNA: TGTGCCAGCAGCCAAGATTTCCGGTCCGAGCAGTACTTC
J: TRBJ2-7; V: TRBV18; D: .; size: few; CDR3: CASSIFPNRDEQYF; DNA: TGTGCCAGCTCAATCTTCCCAAACAGGGACGAGCAGTACTTC
J: TRBJ2-1; V: TRBV7-7; D: .; size: .; CDR3: CASSPGGGDEQFF; DNA: TGTGCCAGCAGCCCCGGCGGAGGAGACGAGCAGTTCTTC
J: TRBJ2-2; V: TRBV18; D: .; size: few; CDR3: CASSPLTGNTGELFF; DNA: TGTGCCAGCTCACCGCTGACAGGGAACACCGGGGAGCTGTTTTTT
J: TRBJ2-3; V: TRBV2; D: TRBD2; size: .; CDR3: CASSDVAGGSFTDTQYF; DNA: TGTGCCAGCAGTGATGTAGCGGGAGGGAGTTTTACAGATACGCAGTATTTT
J: TRBJ2-3; V: TRBV5-1; D: .; size: many; CDR3: CASSSGTPSTDTQYF; DNA: TGCGCCAGCAGTTCCGGGACACCAAGCACAGATACGCAGTATTTT
J: TRBJ2-6; V: TRBV18; D: TRBD2; size: .; CDR3: CASSPGLAGVDGGANVLTF; DNA: TGTGCCAGCTCACCCGGACTAGCGGGAGTTGATGGTGGGGCCAACGTCCTGACTTTC
J: TRBJ2-2; V: TRBV4-1; D: .; size: few; CDR3: CASRGGADTGELFF; DNA: TGCGCCAGCAGGGGTGGCGCGGACACCGGGGAGCTGTTTTTT
J: TRBJ2-3; V: TRBV5-6; D: .; size: .; CDR3: CASSLILGGTDTQYF; DNA: TGTGCCAGCAGCTTGATCCTAGGTGGCACAGATACGCAGTATTTT
J: TRBJ2-1; V: TRBV25-1; D: .; size: .; CDR3: CASSEVSESGQFF; DNA: TGTGCCAGCAGTGAAGTAAGTGAATCAGGGCAGTTCTTC
J: TRBJ1-6; V: TRBV7-9; D: .; size: .; CDR3: CASSLVSHNSPLHF; DNA: TGTGCCAGCAGCTTAGTCAGTCATAATTCACCCCTCCACTTT
J: TRBJ2-1; V: TRBV28; D: TRBD2; size: few; CDR3: CASRTSGRTYNEQFF; DNA: TGTGCCAGCAGAACTAGCGGGAGGACCTACAATGAGCAGTTCTTC
J: TRBJ2-1; V: TRBV7-9; D: .; size: .; CDR3: CASTPGRSSYNEQFF; DNA: TGTGCCAGCACTCCGGGGCGCAGCTCCTACAATGAGCAGTTCTTC
J: TRBJ2-2; V: TRBV20-1; D: TRBD1; size: few; CDR3: CSASSRTGGNTGELFF; DNA: TGCAGTGCTAGCAGTAGGACAGGGGGCAACACCGGGGAGCTGTTTTTT
J: TRBJ2-1; V: TRBV11-2; D: TRBD2; size: many; CDR3: CASSSYLGEAGRSSQFF; DNA: TGTGCCAGCAGCTCATACCTCGGTGAAGCGGGAAGGTCTAGTCAGTTCTTC
J: TRBJ2-7; V: TRBV15; D: TRBD1; size: .; CDR3: CATSIGTAYEQYF; DNA: TGTGCCACCAGCATCGGGACAGCCTACGAGCAGTACTTC
J: TRBJ2-1; V: TRBV12-3/TRBV12-4; D: TRBD1; size: many; CDR3: CASTSPGQGLREQFF; DNA: TGTGCCAGCACCTCACCGGGACAGGGGCTTCGTGAGCAGTTCTTC
J: TRBJ2-7; V: TRBV28; D: .; size: few; CDR3: CASSTLGLQGVYEQYF; DNA: TGTGCCAGCAGTACCTTGGGACTTCAGGGGGTCTACGAGCAGTACTTC
J: TRBJ1-5; V: TRBV5-1; D: TRBD1; size: few; CDR3: CASRGHQPQHF; DNA: TGTGCCAGCAGGGGGCATCAGCCCCAGCATTTT
J: TRBJ2-1; V: TRBV29-1; D: TRBD1; size: .; CDR3: CSAVAGGVYNEQFF; DNA: TGCAGCGCCGTGGCAGGGGGCGTCTACAATGAGCAGTTCTTC
J: TRBJ2-5; V: TRBV5-1; D: .; size: few; CDR3: CASSPRLPTQETQYF; DNA: TGCGCCAGCAGCCCGCGGCTCCCGACCCAAGAGACCCAGTACTTC
J: TRBJ2-3; V: TRBV12-3/TRBV12-4; D: .; size: .; CDR3: CASTWGDTQYF; DNA: TGTGCCAGCACCTGGGGAGATACGCAGTATTTT
J: TRBJ2-3; V: TRBV5-1; D: TRBD2; size: few; CDR3: CASHGTSGRSDTQYF; DNA: TGCGCCAGCCACGGGACTAGCGGGAGGTCAGATACGCAGTATTTT
J: TRBJ2-5; V: TRBV5-1; D: .; size: .; CDR3: CASSQISVMGETQYF; DNA: TGCGCCAGCAGCCAAATCTCCGTAATGGGGGAGACCCAGTACTTC
J: TRBJ2-1; V: TRBV9; D: .; size: many; CDR3: CASSVGVVNEQFF; DNA: TGTGCCAGCAGCGTAGGAGTCGTCAATGAGCAGTTCTTC
J: TRBJ1-5; V: TRBV29-1; D: TRBD1; size: .; CDR3: CSVARDSNQPQHF; DNA: TGCAGCGTTGCCCGGGACAGTAATCAGCCCCAGCATTTT
J: TRBJ2-7; V: TRBV29-1; D: .; size: .; CDR3: CSVEKGAYEQYF; DNA: TGCAGCGTTGAGAAGGGGGCCTACGAGCAGTACTTC
J: TRBJ1-1; V: TRBV5-1; D: .; size: many; CDR3: CASRGGARGSTEAFF; DNA: TGCGCCAGCAGGGGGGGAGCAAGGGGATCTACGGAAGCTTTCTTT
J: TRBJ2-5; V: TRBV29-1; D: .; size: .; CDR3: CSVLVAGTVLTQYF; DNA: TGCAGCGTTCTCGTAGCCGGCACGGTTTTGACCCAGTACTTC
J: TRBJ1-5; V: TRBV2; D: TRBD1; size: few; CDR3: CASRTGFSNQPQHF; DNA: TGTGCCAGCCGGACAGGATTTAGCAATCAGCCCCAGCATTTT
J: TRBJ1-1; V: TRBV7-9; D: .; size: many; CDR3: CASSLSQGGAFF; DNA: TGTGCCAGCAGCTTATCGCAGGGTGGGGCTTTCTTT
J: TRBJ2-7; V: TRBV28; D: TRBD2; size: many; CDR3: CASSLTATSPRLISYEQYF; DNA: TGTGCCAGCAGTTTAACGGCGACTAGCCCTCGGTTGATCTCCTACGAGCAGTACTTC
J: TRBJ2-1; V: TRBV24-1; D: TRBD2; size: few; CDR3: CATSEGTSPGLGVEQFF; DNA: TGTGCCACCAGTGAGGGGACTAGCCCGGGGCTGGGGGTTGAGCAGTTCTTC
J: TRBJ2-7; V: TRBV7-9; D: TRBD1; size: .; CDR3: CASSPGGTGAVYEQYF; DNA: TGTGCCAGCAGCCCAGGGGGGACAGGGGCGGTTTACGAGCAGTACTTC
J: TRBJ2-7; V: TRBV7-2; D: TRBD2; size: few; CDR3: CASSPLSGKPEQYF; DNA: TGTGCCAGCAGCCCTCTTAGCGGGAAGCCCGAGCAGTACTTC
J: TRBJ2-7; V: TRBV4-3; D: .; size: .; CDR3: CASSQGQGFVYEQYF; DNA: TGCGCCAGCAGCCAAGGGCAGGGCTTCGTCTACGAGCAGTACTTC
J: TRBJ2-7; V: TRBV5-6; D: .; size: .; CDR3: CASSFITGLLRDYEQYF; DNA: TGTGCCAGCAGCTTTATCACAGGTCTCCTCCGTGACTACGAGCAGTACTTC
J: TRBJ2-1; V: TRBV29-1; D: TRBD1; size: few; CDR3: CSAPRDSYNEQFF; DNA: TGCAGCGCGCCTCGGGACAGCTACAATGAGCAGTTCTTC
J: TRBJ2-1; V: TRBV14; D: TRBD2; size: few; CDR3: CASSQEWLAGVYEQFF; DNA: TGTGCCAGCAGCCAAGAATGGCTAGCGGGAGTCTATGAGCAGTTCTTC
J: TRBJ2-7; V: TRBV6-1; D: .; size: .; CDR3: CASPGRGSYEQYF; DNA: TGTGCCAGCCCCGGTCGCGGAAGCTACGAGCAGTACTTC
J: TRBJ2-5; V: TRBV5-1; D: TRBD2; size: many; CDR3: CASSQRPSGIRETQYF; DNA: TGCGCCAGCAGCCAGCGTCCTAGCGGGATTCGAGAGACCCAGTACTTC
J: TRBJ1-1; V: TRBV20-1; D: TRBD1; size: .; CDR3: CSELRQGSGNTEAFF; DNA: TGCAGTGAACTCAGACAGGGAAGCGGGAACACTGAAGCTTTCTTT
J: TRBJ2-1; V: TRBV2; D: .; size: few; CDR3: CASIPDSPNEQFF; DNA: TGTGCCAGCATCCCAGACTCACCCAATGAGCAGTTCTTC
J: TRBJ2-3; V: TRBV28; D: .; size: many; CDR3: CASSIGPKFTDTQYF; DNA: TGTGCCAGCAGTATCGGACCGAAGTTCACAGATACGCAGTATTTT
J: TRBJ1-1; V: TRBV5-1; D: TRBD1; size: many; CDR3: CASSPRQGAGTEAFF; DNA: TGCGCCAGCAGCCCTAGACAGGGGGCTGGAACTGAAGCTTTCTTT
J: TRBJ2-7; V: TRBV5-1; D: TRBD1; size: once; CDR3: CASSLGTGVFHEQYF; DNA: TGCGCCAGCAGCTTGGGGACAGGGGTTTTCCACGAGCAGTACTTC
J: TRBJ2-7; V: TRBV29-1; D: .; size: few; CDR3: CSVVLGATYEQYF; DNA: TGCAGCGTTGTGCTGGGGGCTACCTACGAGCAGTACTTC
J: TRBJ1-6; V: TRBV2; D: .; size: .; CDR3: CASSENPDNSPLHF; DNA: TGTGCCAGCAGTGAAAACCCGGATAATTCACCCCTCCACTTT
J: TRBJ1-1; V: TRBV19; D: .; size: few; CDR3: CASNVGAFF; DNA: TGTGCCAGTAATGTGGGAGCTTTCTTT
J: TRBJ2-1; V: TRBV7-2; D: .; size: many; CDR3: CASSLSQASYNEQFF; DNA: TGTGCCAGCAGCTTATCGCAGGCGTCCTACAATGAGCAGTTCTTC
J: TRBJ2-2; V: TRBV7-8; D: .; size: many; CDR3: CASSWSENTGELFF; DNA: TGTGCCAGCAGCTGGAGTGAGAACACCGGGGAGCTGTTTTTT
J: TRBJ2-3; V: TRBV14; D: .; size: many; CDR3: CASSISPYGVTDTQYF; DNA: TGTGCCAGCAGCATCTCCCCTTATGGGGTTACAGATACGCAGTATTTT
J: TRBJ2-2; V: TRBV5-1; D: .; size: many; CDR3: CASSLGDQASQMTGELFF; DNA: TGCGCCAGCAGCTTGGGAGATCAGGCGTCACAAATGACCGGGGAGCTGTTTTTT
J: TRBJ2-1; V: TRBV19; D: TRBD2; size: .; CDR3: CASTVGGSSYNEQFF; DNA: TGTGCCAGTACCGTGGGCGGGAGCTCCTACAATGAGCAGTTCTTC
J: TRBJ2-1; V: TRBV7-2; D: .; size: many; CDR3: CASSFERERDEQFF; DNA: TGTGCCAGCAGCTTTGAACGGGAGAGGGATGAGCAGTTCTTC
J: TRBJ2-3; V: TRBV10-3; D: TRBD1; size: few; CDR3: CAIRGDRVLTDTQYF; DNA: TGTGCCATCCGCGGGGACAGGGTATTGACAGATACGCAGTATTTT
J: TRBJ1-3; V: TRBV29-1; D: .; size: many; CDR3: CSVDMGIRAGNTIYF; DNA: TGCAGCGTTGATATGGGGATAAGGGCTGGAAACACCATATATTTT
J: TRBJ2-3; V: TRBV12-3/TRBV12-4; D: .; size: few; CDR3: CASSFGASTDTQYF; DNA: TGTGCCAGCAGTTTCGGGGCAAGCACAGATACGCAGTATTTT